The subject of this entry is one T cell receptor beta chain. Terminally differentiated effector memory CD45RA+ cells were left out of the naive CD8 fraction, which was CD45RO-negative and positively selected for CCR7. Germline V gene sequence: CDR1 SGHNT, CDR2 YYREEE (reference sequence). V dropped 0 bases and J dropped 0 bases, with 11 bases sitting between them. CDR3 length: 16 residues. The data originate from a study of shared clonotypes between healthy human individuals. This table comes from immunoSEQ multiplex PCR, and its TCRdb copy is limited to in-frame clones, with some not included. The sample records about 2,200,000 clones, 85% to 95% being singletons.

V is TRBV5-4 and J is TRBJ2-3; TRBD1 is a possible D gene (6 bases). Sequencing input: naive CD8+ T cells from PBMCs. The receptor comes from a young man in good health. Some clones in this sample may be carry-over from other donors' samples. The CDR3 loop is CASSLGGQKSTDTQYF. The DNA for the CDR3 is TGTGCCAGCAGCTTGGGCGGACAGAAAAGCACAGATACGCAGTATTTT.